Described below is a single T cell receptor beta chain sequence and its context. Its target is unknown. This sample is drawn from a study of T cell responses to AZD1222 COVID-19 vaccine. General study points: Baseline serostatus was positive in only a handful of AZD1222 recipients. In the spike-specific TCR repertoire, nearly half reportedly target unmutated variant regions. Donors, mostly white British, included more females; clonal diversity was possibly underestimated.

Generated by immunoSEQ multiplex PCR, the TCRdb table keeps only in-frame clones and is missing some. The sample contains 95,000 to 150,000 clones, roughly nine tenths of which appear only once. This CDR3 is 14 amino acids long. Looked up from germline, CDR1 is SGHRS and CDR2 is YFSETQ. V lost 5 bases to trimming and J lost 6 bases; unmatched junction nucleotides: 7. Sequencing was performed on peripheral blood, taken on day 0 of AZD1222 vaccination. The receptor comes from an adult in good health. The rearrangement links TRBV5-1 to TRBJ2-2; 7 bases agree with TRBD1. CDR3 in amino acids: CASREGAFAGELFF. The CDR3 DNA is TGCGCCAGCAGAGAGGGGGCCTTCGCCGGGGAGCTGTTTTTT.